This T cell receptor beta chain is from a study of radiotherapy plus CTLA-4 blockade in lung cancer. Looking at the study overall: Patients showed objective responses in about 20% of cases and disease control in 25% to 40%. Whole-study findings and limits: Early blood T cell clone changes and increased post-radiation serum interferon-beta were reportedly the strongest response predictors. Following radiotherapy plus ipilimumab, tumor-derived TCR clones expanded in the blood.

Regarding this clone: The antigen remains unidentified.

Alongside CTLA-4 blockade with ipilimumab, patients with chemo-refractory metastatic non-small-cell lung cancer received focal radiation. TCRdb keeps only in-frame clones here, not all; method: immunoSEQ multiplex PCR. The sample shows about 98,000 clones, roughly four fifths of them seen only once. The CDR3 is 17 amino acids. Germline CDR1 is ENHRY and CDR2 is SYGVKD. J was trimmed by 3 bases and V by 0 bases; bases with no gene match: 9. The V gene is TRBV10-3, the J gene TRBJ2-5; TRBD1 agrees at 8 bases. The receptor's source is a human donor with non-small cell lung cancer who had a partial response to radiotherapy plus ipilimumab. The sample consisted of peripheral blood, taken from a patient treated with radiotherapy plus ipilimumab. CDR3 bases: TGTGCCATCAGTGAGTCGGTGGCAGGGGGCCGGAAAGAGACCCAGTACTTC. This gives the protein CAISESVAGGRKETQYF.